A single TCR beta chain is shown here with its context. The antigen remains unidentified. Overall study findings and caveats: In terms of TCR gene usage, tumor memory CD4+ T cells clustered together with blood and lymph node memory CD4+ cells, as well as with lymph node naive CD4+ cells. Tumor Treg TCRs overlapped most with tumor naive CD4+ cells. Whole repertoires were not studied in the larger cohort, only one V-J beta rearrangement.

After constant-region reverse-primer amplification, full-length variable regions underwent semi-nested PCR with Nested Universal Primer A. Each CDR3 protein gets one entry after TCRdb re-called the 5' RACE reads with MiXCR. Of 35,000 to 45,000 distinct CDR3 sequences in the sample, approximately 23% were seen once. Tregs were sorted as CD4+CD25+CD127-/low cells. The clonotype originates from a female donor with breast cancer. The sample was Tregs sorted from a lymph node.

The CDR3 coding sequence is TGTGCCAGCAGCCCAGCGGGAGTTCGGAACGAGCAGTACTTC. Encoded protein: CASSPAGVRNEQYF. The chain has TRBV7-2 and TRBJ2-7; 8 bases align to TRBD2. The CDR3 has 14 amino acids. Germline V gene data show CDR1 as SGHTA and CDR2 as FQGNSA. V lost 5 bases, J lost 5 bases, and 8 bases stayed unmatched.